The 19 T cell receptor beta chains in this list originate from one sample, sequenced in a study of neurological immune-mediated disorders. Each CDR3 protein is one row after TCRdb ran MiXCR on the 5' RACE reads. The sample lists about 60,000 distinct CDR3 sequences, about 10% occurring once. Time point in this sample: longitudinal time-point 1 (baseline). Sequencing input: PBMCs. The origin of the receptors is a male donor with HTLV-1-associated myelopathy (HAM/TSP).

At least ten counts were recorded for this clonotype. CDR3 in amino acids: CASSPRGATNEKLFF. For the CDR3, the DNA is TGTGCCAGCTCACCACGAGGGGCAACTAATGAAAAACTGTTTTTT. This chain connects TRBV18 to TRBJ1-4, with D maybe TRBD1 (5 bases). The CDR3 loop spans 15 amino acids. Trimming took 1 base from V and 0 from J, leaving 6 bases between them. CDR1 KGHSH and CDR2 LQKENI come from the germline V gene.

In its sample, this clonotype was seen many times. The chain carries TRBV12-3 or TRBV12-4 and TRBJ2-2; TRBD2 might be the D (7 bases). The CDR3 runs to 17 residues. V was shortened by 4 bases and J by 6 bases, with 21 bases between the two germline ends. The CDR3 region has the DNA TGTGCCAGCAGTTCAGTCGGCGTAAGGGGGGGATCCGGGGAGCTGTTTTTT. Its translation is CASSSVGVRGGSGELFF.

The CDR3: CASHVTDGIATNEKLFF. The CDR3 nucleotides read TGTGCCAGTCACGTGACAGATGGGATTGCAACTAATGAAAAACTGTTTTTT. J is TRBJ1-4 and V is TRBV7-6; D is perhaps TRBD1 (5 bases). CDR3 length equals 17 residues. V lost 9 bases and J 0 bases, leaving 20 bases between the germline ends. Germline V gives CDR1 SGHVS, CDR2 FNYEAQ.

This clonotype was seen repeatedly, ten times or more. The gene calls are TRBV12-3 or TRBV12-4 and TRBJ2-3; a weak D match, TRBD1 (5 bases). The V and J ends lost 10 bases and 1 base respectively, with 15 bases between them. This CDR3 has 14 amino acids. The CDR3 loop is CATTYDSRTDTQYF. The CDR3 DNA reads as TGTGCCACTACCTACGACAGTCGCACAGATACGCAGTATTTT.

This clonotype occurred many times. V usage is TRBV7-9 and J usage is TRBJ1-3, with 9 bases lining up with TRBD1. This CDR3 is 16 amino acids long. Trimming cost V 3 bases and J 4 bases; bases outside gene matches: 7. The germline V gene encodes CDR1 SEHNR and CDR2 FQNEAQ (reference sequence). This CDR3 is CASSFTGGISGNTIYF. The DNA of the CDR3 is TGTGCCAGCAGCTTCACAGGGGGCATCTCCGGAAACACCATATATTTT.

This chain joins TRBV10-3 and TRBJ2-1; TRBD2 matches 9 bases. With V trimmed by 4 bases and J by 7 bases, 14 bases remained unmatched. Germline V lookup: CDR1 ENHRY, CDR2 SYGVKD. The length of the CDR3 is 17 residues. CDR3 bases: TGTGCCATCAGTGGAAGAATTTTCACTAGCGGGCAGAATGAGCAGTTCTTC. Residues: CAISGRIFTSGQNEQFF.

This clonotype was seen repeatedly, ten times or more. The chain recombines TRBV6-1 with TRBJ2-3, with TRBD1 identical over 7 bases. The V gene end was trimmed by 5 bases and the J gene end by 2 bases; junction bases not matched to a gene: 4. Germline-derived CDR1 and CDR2 are MNHNS and SASEGT. The CDR3 runs 14 residues. CDR3 region: CASSRTGDTDTQYF. As DNA, the CDR3 is TGTGCCAGCAGTCGAACAGGGGACACAGATACGCAGTATTTT.

This clonotype was picked up many times. V and J are TRBV20-1 and TRBJ2-5; 8 positions match TRBD1. In germline, CDR1 is DFQATT, CDR2 SNEGSKA (reference sequence). This CDR3 is built from 16 residues. J lost 2 bases, V lost 0 bases, and 8 bases had no gene match. The CDR3 bases are TGCAGTGCTAGAGATACAGGGGGGAACTTACAAGAGACCCAGTACTTC. It codes for CSARDTGGNLQETQYF.

In this sample, this clonotype turned up many times. V gene TRBV28 combines with J gene TRBJ1-5, with 7 bases matching TRBD1. CDR1 and CDR2 (germline): MDHEN, SYDVKM. This CDR3 spans 15 amino acids. Losses at the gene ends were 4 bases for V and 4 bases for J; bases not matched to a gene: 7. CDR3 sequence (DNA): TGTGCCAGCAGTTCACCGGGACAGCTAAATCAGCCCCAGCATTTT. It is translated as CASSSPGQLNQPQHF.

In this sample, this clonotype turned up many times. V gene TRBV5-6 combines with J gene TRBJ1-5, with D unclear. The ends were cut back, 0 bases at V and 3 bases at J, with 16 bases in the middle. The CDR3 is 17 amino acids. Germline V gene sequence: CDR1 SGHDT, CDR2 YYEEEE. The DNA for the CDR3 is TGTGCCAGCAGCTTGGCCGGTACTCGCGCCTACAATCAGCCCCAGCATTTT. Encoded protein: CASSLAGTRAYNQPQHF. The whole variable domain, filled in from reference TRBV5-6 and TRBJ1-5, reads DAGVTQSPTHLIKTRGQQVTLRCSPKSGHDTVSWYQQALGQGPQFIFQYYEEEERQRGNFPDRFSGHQFPNYSSELNVNALLLGDSALYLCASSLAGTRAYNQPQHFGDGTRLSIL.

This clonotype showed up many times. The CDR3 nucleotides read TGCAGTGCTACTTGGACAGGGGGCACTGAAGCTTTCTTT. Residues: CSATWTGGTEAFF. This chain uses TRBV20-1 with TRBJ1-1; TRBD1 agrees at 10 bases. This CDR3 is 13 amino acids long. Germline trimming cut 4 bases from V and 4 bases from J; bases unmatched to any gene: 3. CDR1 is DFQATT and CDR2 is SNEGSKA in the germline V gene (reference sequence).

This clonotype has ten or more counts. V is TRBV20-1 and J is TRBJ2-4, with D hard to call. CDR3 length: 13 residues. The germline V gene encodes CDR1 DFQATT and CDR2 SNEGSKA (reference sequence). The V end was cut by 0 bases, the J end by 1 base, with 4 bases between. The CDR3, as DNA: TGCAGTGCTAGAGAGGGGGCCAAAAACATTCAGTACTTC. Translating it yields CSAREGAKNIQYF.

Many counts were recorded for this clonotype. This sequence joins TRBV5-1 and TRBJ2-1, with 9 nucleotides matching TRBD1. Germline V gene sequence: CDR1 SGHRS, CDR2 YFSETQ. V gave up 2 bases and J gave up 5 bases; unmatched junction bases: 11. The CDR3 length is 17 residues. CDR3 residues: CASSFLGDRARNNEQFF. CDR3 DNA sequence: TGCGCCAGCAGCTTCCTCGGGGACAGGGCCCGTAACAATGAGCAGTTCTTC.

In this sample, this clonotype turned up many times. The V call is TRBV6-1, the J call TRBJ2-3; no firm D call. Looked up from germline, CDR1 is MNHNS and CDR2 is SASEGT. V lost 1 base to trimming and J lost 5 bases, with 7 bases between them. The CDR3 is 13 amino acids. This CDR3 is CASSEGRKDTQYF. For the CDR3, the DNA is TGTGCCAGCAGTGAAGGCCGGAAAGATACGCAGTATTTT.

This clonotype appeared many times. The V call is TRBV2, the J call TRBJ2-2; D unclear. CDR3 length equals 13 residues. From germline, CDR1 is SNHLY and CDR2 FYNNEI. V lost 6 bases to trimming and J lost 8 bases, with 13 bases between them. The CDR3 protein is CASSGQDWGELFF. The CDR3 nucleotides read TGTGCCAGCAGCGGGCAGGATTGGGGGGAGCTGTTTTTT. Variable domain in full (rest from reference TRBV2 and TRBJ2-2): EPEVTQTPSHQVTQMGQEVILRCVPISNHLYFYWYRQILGQKVEFLVSFYNNEISEKSEIFDDQFSVERPDGSNFTLKIRSTKLEDSAMYFCASSGQDWGELFFGEGSRLTVL.

In this sample, this clonotype turned up many times. A much bigger clone sits one base away, suggesting this may be a read error. This rearrangement joins TRBV12-3 or TRBV12-4 to TRBJ2-7; D not resolved. This CDR3 is built from 11 residues. V gave up 2 bases and J gave up 3 bases, with 2 bases separating them. CDR3 sequence: CASSLIYEQYF. In DNA, the CDR3 is TGTGCCAGCAGTTTAATCTACGAGCAGTACTTC.

Many counts were recorded for this clonotype. The rearrangement joins TRBV5-1 to TRBJ2-7; D may correspond to TRBD1 or TRBD2 (5 bases each). The CDR3 has 16 amino acids. Trimming removed 1 base at V and 6 bases at J, with 20 bases between. Germline-derived CDR1 and CDR2 are SGHRS and YFSETQ. The CDR3 loop is CASSLSPGGTRGEQYF. The CDR3 nucleotides are TGCGCCAGCAGCTTGTCCCCGGGTGGGACCCGGGGCGAGCAGTACTTC.

This clonotype was counted ten times or more. V usage is TRBV5-1 and J usage is TRBJ1-1; 7 positions agree with TRBD1. V was clipped by 4 bases and J by 5 bases; unmatched bases: 11. The CDR3 totals 15 residues. Germline assignment: CDR1 SGHRS and CDR2 YFSETQ. CDR3 sequence reads: CASSRQGLENTEAFF. The CDR3, as DNA: TGCGCCAGCAGCCGACAGGGTCTCGAGAATACTGAAGCTTTCTTT.

Ten or more counts support this clonotype. The V and J genes are TRBV14 and TRBJ2-7, with a possible D match to TRBD2 (6 bases). CDR3 length equals 14 residues. The V end lost 1 base, the J end lost 6 bases, and 13 bases lay between the germline ends. Germline V gene lookup returns CDR1 SGHDN and CDR2 FVKESK. The CDR3 here is CASSQGLARGEQYF. The DNA for the CDR3 is TGTGCCAGCAGCCAAGGGCTAGCGAGGGGCGAGCAGTACTTC.